There are a few counts of the clone carrying this TCR beta chain. Its cognate antigen is unknown. The data were obtained in a study of T-cell memory formation after mild COVID-19. About the study: TCR clusters were largely donor specific. Findings and caveats of the study: Pre-infection memory already had some responding clones, implying cross-reactive memory joined.

TCRdb ran MiXCR on the 5' RACE reads and lists one entry per CDR3 protein. The profile covers 100,000 to 130,000 distinct CDR3 sequences, with 15% to 20% appearing a single time and 5% to 7% taken by the ten largest. CDR1 is SGDLS, CDR2 YYNGEE, per germline. The CDR3 totals 15 residues. Trimming cost V 4 bases and J 3 bases; bases outside gene matches: 8. Sequencing was performed on PBMCs or a T cell subset sorted from them (not recorded which). This chain uses TRBV9 with TRBJ2-5, with TRBD2 identical over 8 bases. This clonotype was sampled from a man between 18 and 29 years old who had mild COVID-19 (a few samples of this study predate the infection). Cell type and time point are not known. As DNA, the CDR3 is TGTGCCAGCAGCCCAGCTGCAGCGGGGGAAGAGACCCAGTACTTC. Its protein is CASSPAAAGEETQYF.